The sequence of this TCR beta chain was determined in a study of blood T cells in healthy people across ages. Study outcomes and limitations: Naive CD4+ cell counts and diversity both ran higher in long-lived than in aged donors.

Then a second PCR, running about 6 to 12 cycles, was carried out with a sample-barcoded 5' primer and a J-beta primer mix. TCRdb re-called the 5' RACE reads with MiXCR, one entry per CDR3 protein. Among 910,000 or so distinct CDR3 sequences listed, roughly 51% were seen once. Germline V gene sequence: CDR1 MNHNY, CDR2 SVGAGI (reference sequence). J lost 1 base, V lost 5 bases, and 3 bases had no gene match. The CDR3 has 14 amino acids. This clonotype turned up a few times. What it binds is not known. The receptor was isolated from a woman aged 60-75 years in good health. Source material: blood. The chain employs TRBV6-6 and TRBJ2-3; 7 positions agree with TRBD1. CDR3 DNA: TGTGCCAGCAGTCATACAGGGGGCACAGATACGCAGTATTTT. This encodes CASSHTGGTDTQYF.